This TCR beta chain came from a study of shared clonotypes between healthy human individuals (TCRdb year 2020). Background on the whole study: The cohort comprised a couple of women and a few men aged 18 to 49 years. The study deeply sequenced blood TCR repertoires of about 5 healthy adults to estimate repertoire size and the extent of clonotype sharing between individuals. Each donor's leukapheresis produced roughly between roughly 0.85 and 10 billion PBMCs. Different laboratories and diverse techniques were used to prepare libraries and sequence TCR repertoires, to increase sequencing depth and limit assay-specific biases. For each donor, CD4 naive and CD4 memory were each given three plates, CD8 naive was given two plates, and CD8 memory was given one plate.

The CDR3 goes from the cysteine to the phenylalanine over 14 residues. Only the CDR3 DNA stays, 42 bases, in frame from base 1. V ends up 3 bases short and J 4 bases short, with an unmatched junction base count of 6. Sequences MNHEY (CDR1) and SMNVEV (CDR2) are obtained from the germline V gene (reference sequence). TCR CDR3 regions were amplified from genomic DNA by multiplex PCR using the deep immunoSEQ assay. For each cell subset, the extracted genomic DNA was distributed evenly across all wells of several immunoSEQ 96-well plates, and each plate served as one replicate. For sorted subsets, around 200 ng genomic DNA, equal to 25,000 to 35,000 T cell genomes, was loaded into each replicate PCR. Purified libraries were measured with a Qubit 3.0 fluorometer, size-checked on a Bioanalyzer 2100, and measured again with the KAPA Library Quantification kit. Each immunoSEQ 96-well plate was sequenced on its own single-read 150-cycle Illumina NextSeq 550 flow cell. Regarding the original processing steps: The immunoSEQ output contained only junctional sequences without quality scores, so filtering could not match that applied to full-length reads. Sequences were annotated with PyIR, a Python wrapper for IgBLAST v1.9, using IMGT germline references to assign V/J genes and CDR3. Reads were filtered out if the reads had weak V/J assignments (E-value above 1e-6), no CDR3, stop codons, out-of-frame junctions, or ambiguous translated residues. V3J clonotypes were defined by identical inferred V gene, J gene, and CDR3 amino acid sequence. The percentage overlap between two repertoires was calculated by dividing the number of shared unique clonotypes by the size of the smaller repertoire. Repertoire richness was assessed with RTK rarefaction, the Chao1 estimator, and Recon v2.1 estimates of unobserved clonotypes. For all TCRbeta clonotypes obtained by the gDNA method from several donors, generation probabilities were computed with OLGA. The source is immuneACCESS, and TCRdb retained only in-frame sequences with V and J called. Part of the clones is not carried over; for the studies checked, unresolved V genes explain less than half of this, and the remainder is unexplained. Clone size and the V and J calls come from that table; the DNA yielded D and trimming. This sample has millions of clones in its table, and about 95% of those were observed once. The ten largest account for 0.9% to 1.3% of the sample.

This clone was recorded once. Its antigen has not been determined. No base qualities exist here, and no much larger clone lies one base off it. Other DNA sequences in this specimen translate into the identical CDR3. Broader findings and caveats from the paper: The genetic and exposure-history diversity represented was limited by the small number of donors. Sampling was restricted to blood, and TCR repertoires in tissues likely differ from the TCR repertoires found in blood. Across several donors, 4.5% to 6.5% of naive CD4, roughly 3.5% of naive CD8, roughly 2.2% of memory CD4, and approximately 0.4% of memory CD8 clonotypes were shared. Larger estimated clonotype richness was generally found for naive subsets than for memory subsets. Compared with non-shared clonotypes, the clonotypes found in all four sorted-subset donors had higher generation probabilities. Pairwise subsampling indicated that sequencing depth was expected to affect the degree of clonotype sharing among donors. Even with the large sequencing depth, rarefaction of the sorted-subset datasets indicated that sequencing was incomplete.

CD8 naive samples were CD45RO-negative cells positively selected for CCR7, giving a CD45RA+CCR7+ population that excluded TemRA cells. The donors were healthy, HIV-negative adults with no recently reported acute infections or vaccinations. Only Caucasian adults living in Nashville, Tennessee, USA were represented among the donors. Blood was obtained by leukapheresis, after which PBMCs were separated by Ficoll-Histopaque density gradient centrifugation and cryopreserved in liquid nitrogen vapor phase. Purity and quantity of every magnetically sorted T cell population were checked by analytical flow cytometry. From each sorted fraction, genomic DNA was isolated and quantified by UV absorbance on a Nanodrop 2000c.

Specimen: naive CD8+ T cells sorted from blood. The cell subset or site label on this specimen signifies: CD45RA+CCR7+. The chain is encoded by TRBV27 joined to TRBJ2-7; 7 nucleotides in the junction match TRBD2. This TCR was recovered from a man aged 18 to 30 in good health. The CDR3 is CASSLGGSGYEQYF. The base sequence is TGTGCCAGCAGTTTGGGCGGGAGTGGATACGAGCAGTACTTC.